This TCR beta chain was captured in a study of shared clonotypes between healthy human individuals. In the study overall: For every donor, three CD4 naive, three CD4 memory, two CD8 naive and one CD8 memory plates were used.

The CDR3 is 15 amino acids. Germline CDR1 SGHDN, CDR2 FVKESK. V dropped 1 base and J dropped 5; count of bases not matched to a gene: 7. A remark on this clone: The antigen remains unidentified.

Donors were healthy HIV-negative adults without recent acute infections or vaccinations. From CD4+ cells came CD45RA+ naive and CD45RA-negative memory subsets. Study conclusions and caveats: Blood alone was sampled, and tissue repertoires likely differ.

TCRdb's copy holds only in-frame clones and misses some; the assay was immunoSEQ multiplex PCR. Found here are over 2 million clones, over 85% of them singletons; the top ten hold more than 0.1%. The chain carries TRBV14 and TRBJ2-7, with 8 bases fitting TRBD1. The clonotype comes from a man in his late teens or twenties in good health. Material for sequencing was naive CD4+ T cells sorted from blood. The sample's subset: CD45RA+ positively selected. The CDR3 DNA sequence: TGTGCCAGCAGCCAAGGGTCGGACAGGGCCCACGAGCAGTACTTC. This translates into CASSQGSDRAHEQYF.